The clone carrying this TCR beta chain showed up just a few times. Its matching antigen is unknown. Through a sample-barcoded 5' primer and a J-beta primer mix, a second PCR was run for about 6 to 12 cycles. Every cDNA molecule bore a tag from a template-switch adaptor containing 12 random nucleotides. TCRdb fed the 5' RACE reads into MiXCR, producing one record per CDR3 protein. The sample lists around 790,000 distinct CDR3 sequences, under 45% seen once, with roughly a fifth in the top ten. This record comes from a study of blood T cells in healthy people across ages. Findings of the study overall: A roughly linear age-dependent decrease characterized TCR beta diversity per million T cells. Comparison with aged donors showed that long-lived donors had more naive CD4+ cells and higher diversity.

V was clipped by 5 bases and J by 1 base; unmatched bases: 5. Germline CDR1 MNHNS, CDR2 SASEGT. CDR3 length equals 17 residues. The TCR comes from a man aged 55-75 years in good health. The chain is built from TRBV6-1 and TRBJ2-6, with 10 bases that match TRBD1. Source material: blood. CDR3 amino acids: CASSTGQGTSGANVLTF. CDR3 bases: TGTGCCAGCAGTACGGGACAGGGGACTTCTGGGGCCAACGTCCTGACTTTC.